This T cell receptor beta chain was retrieved from a study of control samples from healthy donors and cancer patients. Some clones are missing from TCRdb's copy, which holds only in-frame ones; the method was immunoSEQ multiplex PCR. The sample has around 120,000 clones, over 75% seen once. J gave up 5 bases and V 6 bases, and 10 bases lay outside the gene matches. Germline loops: CDR1 LNHDA, CDR2 SQIVND (reference sequence). The CDR3 has 15 residues. This chain joins TRBV19 and TRBJ2-1; 7 bases agree with TRBD1. The sample was blood. The TCR sequence derives from a man between 40 and 49 years old in good health. CDR3 loop: CASRTTGTAHNEQFF. CDR3 bases: TGTGCCAGTAGGACTACAGGGACAGCACACAATGAGCAGTTCTTC.